This TCR beta chain derives from a study of blood T cells in healthy people across ages. The CDR3 spans 15 residues. V was clipped by 8 bases and J by 3 bases; unmatched bases: 11. Germline V gene sequence: CDR1 KGHSH, CDR2 LQKENI. Remarks on this clonotype: Its antigen is as yet unknown.

Aged about 6 to 95, donors were systemically healthy Caucasians from Russia. Per individual sample, total RNA of at least 5 micrograms was extracted. Overall study findings and caveats: More naive CD4+ cells and higher diversity marked long-lived donors relative to aged donors.

It was with a sample-barcoded 5' primer and a J-beta primer mix that a second PCR of roughly 7 to 12 cycles was run. MiXCR was run by TCRdb on the 5' RACE reads, yielding one entry per CDR3 protein. The sample lists 1.5 million to 2 million distinct CDR3 sequences; roughly two fifths were seen once. The sample consisted of blood. This TCR derives from a human donor in good health. The chain has TRBV18 and TRBJ2-5; 8 bases match TRBD1. In DNA form, the CDR3 reads TGTGCCAGCCTAAAACCCGGGACAGGAGAAGAGACCCAGTACTTC. Its protein is CASLKPGTGEETQYF. Filled out from reference TRBV18 and TRBJ2-5, the complete variable domain reads NAGVMQNPRHLVRRRGQEARLRCSPMKGHSHVYWYRQLPEEGLKFMVYLQKENIIDESGMPKERFSAEFPKEGPSILRIQQVVRGDSAAYFCASLKPGTGEETQYFGPGTRLLVL.